This T cell receptor beta chain was recovered during a study of beta chain features in type 1 diabetes. Whole-study findings and limits: Any role of HLA type in TCRB rearrangement remained unresolved here. Type 1 diabetes patients had fewer VDJ junction insertions and more deletions.

Investigators reverse transcribed all isolated RNA, so they sequenced expressed TCRB transcripts. Only in-frame clones appear in the TCRdb table, and some are missing; sequencing was by immunoSEQ multiplex PCR. The sample shows about 900,000 clones, 15% to 20% of them seen only once. About this clone itself: The antigen is undetermined.

The clonotype originates from a woman aged 18 to 35 in good health. Sequenced: naive CD4+ T cells from blood.

The CDR3 nucleotides are TGTGCCAGCAGCCAGGAACAGGGGGCGCGCAATCAGCCCCAGCATTTT. It is translated as CASSQEQGARNQPQHF. The chain has TRBV6-6 and TRBJ1-5; TRBD1 aligns across 9 bases. CDR1 and CDR2 from the germline V gene are MNHNY and SVGAGI (reference sequence). J was trimmed by 2 bases and V by 6 bases; bases with no gene match: 8. The CDR3 runs to 16 residues.